These T cell receptor beta chains were read from a single sample in a study of beta chain features in type 1 diabetes. Only in-frame clones appear in the TCRdb table, and some are missing; sequencing was by immunoSEQ multiplex PCR. Found here are 250,000 to 400,000 clones, about 15% of them singletons; the top ten hold roughly 7%. The sample was central memory CD4+ T cells from blood. The receptors derive from a man under 40 in good health. Both conserved end residues are part of each CDR3. Fields, in order: clone size, J gene, V gene, D gene, CDR3 protein, CDR3 DNA. The D gene is left open where the match is weak. Only some rows state a clone size, as once, few, many or a class for expanded clones.

clone size: few; J gene: TRBJ1-2; V gene: TRBV5-5; D gene: .; CDR3 protein: CASSLELAPYGYTF; CDR3 DNA: TGTGCCAGCAGCTTGGAGCTGGCCCCCTATGGCTACACCTTC
clone size: few; J gene: TRBJ2-2; V gene: TRBV7-7; D gene: .; CDR3 protein: CASSTRQPGELFF; CDR3 DNA: TGTGCTAGCAGCACGAGACAGCCCGGGGAGCTGTTTTTT
clone size: .; J gene: TRBJ2-1; V gene: TRBV7-8; D gene: TRBD2; CDR3 protein: CASSLGIAGGFYEQFF; CDR3 DNA: TGTGCCAGCAGCTTAGGGATAGCGGGAGGATTCTATGAGCAGTTCTTC
clone size: few; J gene: TRBJ1-4; V gene: TRBV4-3; D gene: TRBD1; CDR3 protein: CASSQGIGQGLQEKLFF; CDR3 DNA: TGCGCCAGCAGCCAAGGTATAGGACAGGGGTTGCAAGAAAAACTGTTTTTT
clone size: .; J gene: TRBJ2-3; V gene: TRBV7-9; D gene: .; CDR3 protein: CASGSSASTDTQYF; CDR3 DNA: TGTGCCAGCGGTAGTTCCGCTAGCACAGATACGCAGTATTTT
clone size: few; J gene: TRBJ2-5; V gene: TRBV4-3; D gene: .; CDR3 protein: CASSQRTVDPQYF; CDR3 DNA: TGCGCCAGCAGCCAGCGGACAGTTGATCCCCAGTACTTC
clone size: once; J gene: TRBJ2-1; V gene: TRBV19; D gene: TRBD2; CDR3 protein: CASKRASGGYEQFF; CDR3 DNA: TGTGCCAGTAAAAGGGCTAGCGGGGGGTATGAGCAGTTCTTC
clone size: few; J gene: TRBJ2-3; V gene: TRBV14; D gene: .; CDR3 protein: CASSPPGLWSTDTQYF; CDR3 DNA: TGTGCCAGCAGCCCGCCGGGACTTTGGAGCACAGATACGCAGTATTTT
clone size: few; J gene: TRBJ2-3; V gene: TRBV27; D gene: .; CDR3 protein: CASSSRGPDTQYF; CDR3 DNA: TGTGCCAGCAGTTCGCGGGGCCCAGATACGCAGTATTTT
clone size: few; J gene: TRBJ2-3; V gene: TRBV7-6; D gene: .; CDR3 protein: CASSLVGPTDTQYF; CDR3 DNA: TGTGCCAGCAGCTTAGTGGGGCCCACAGATACGCAGTATTTT
clone size: .; J gene: TRBJ2-1; V gene: TRBV4-3; D gene: TRBD2; CDR3 protein: CASSRVSGGATGNEQFF; CDR3 DNA: TGCGCCAGCAGCCGGGTTAGCGGGGGGGCAACTGGGAATGAGCAGTTCTTC